This T cell receptor beta chain was retrieved from a study of metastatic and nonmetastatic thyroid tumors. TCRdb used MiXCR to call clones anew from the PCR reads. This table holds about 19,000 clones, approximately 16% found once. This clone has at least ten counts. Nobody among the patients had been given any treatment before thyroid surgery. V dropped 3 bases and J dropped 0 bases, with 9 bases sitting between them. CDR1 GTSNPN and CDR2 SVGIG come from the germline V gene (reference sequence). The CDR3 length is 14 residues. The receptor comes from a male donor with papillary thyroid cancer or a benign thyroid nodule (not recorded which). Some clones in this sample may be carry-over from other donors' samples. The specimen was blood. V usage is TRBV30 and J usage is TRBJ1-3, with D uncertain. The CDR3, as DNA: TGTGCCTGGAGCCGCCTGGGCTCTGGAAACACCATATATTTT. Encoded protein: CAWSRLGSGNTIYF.